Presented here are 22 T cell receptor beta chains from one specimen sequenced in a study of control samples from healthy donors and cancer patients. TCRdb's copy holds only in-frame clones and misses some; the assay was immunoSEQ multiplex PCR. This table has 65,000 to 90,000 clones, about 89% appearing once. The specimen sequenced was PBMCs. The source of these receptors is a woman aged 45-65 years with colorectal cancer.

CDR3 nucleotides: TGTGCCAGCAGTGAGGAGAAAAACACCATATATTTT. It specifies CASSEEKNTIYF. The V and J genes are TRBV2 and TRBJ1-3; D gene ambiguous. The germline V gene encodes CDR1 SNHLY and CDR2 FYNNEI. The CDR3 has 12 residues. Deletions cut 3 bases from V and 6 bases from J, with 6 bases between.

The CDR3 DNA is TGTGCCAGCAGTTTTAACTCGGAGCTGGGGGACACCATATATTTT. The encoded protein is CASSFNSELGDTIYF. The chain employs TRBV6-5 and TRBJ1-3; tentative D call: TRBD1 (5 bases). Germline V gene lookup returns CDR1 MNHEY and CDR2 SVGAGI. Trimming stripped 4 bases from V and 8 bases from J, with 18 bases between. The CDR3 has 15 amino acids.

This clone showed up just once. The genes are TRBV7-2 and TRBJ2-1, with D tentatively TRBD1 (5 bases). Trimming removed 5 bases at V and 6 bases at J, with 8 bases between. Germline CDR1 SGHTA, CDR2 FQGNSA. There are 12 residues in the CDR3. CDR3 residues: CASSMDTNEQFF. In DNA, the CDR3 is TGTGCCAGCAGCATGGACACCAATGAGCAGTTCTTC.

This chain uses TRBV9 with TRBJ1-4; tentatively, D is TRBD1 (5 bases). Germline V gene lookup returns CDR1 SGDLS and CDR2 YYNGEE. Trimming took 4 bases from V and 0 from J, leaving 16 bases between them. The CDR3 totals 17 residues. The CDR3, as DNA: TGTGCCAGCAGCTCGCCTTTGACGGGACCAACTAATGAAAAACTGTTTTTT. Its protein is CASSSPLTGPTNEKLFF. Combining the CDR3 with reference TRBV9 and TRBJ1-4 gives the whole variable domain DSGVTQTPKHLITATGQRVTLRCSPRSGDLSVYWYQQSLDQGLQFLIQYYNGEERAKGNILERFSAQQFPDLHSELNLSSLELGDSALYFCASSSPLTGPTNEKLFFGSGTQLSVL.

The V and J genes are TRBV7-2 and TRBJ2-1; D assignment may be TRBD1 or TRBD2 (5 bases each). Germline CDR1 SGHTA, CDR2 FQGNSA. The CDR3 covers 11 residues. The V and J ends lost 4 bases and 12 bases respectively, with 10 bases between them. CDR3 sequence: CASSSNGAQFF. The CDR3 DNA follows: TGTGCCAGCAGCTCGAACGGGGCGCAGTTCTTC.

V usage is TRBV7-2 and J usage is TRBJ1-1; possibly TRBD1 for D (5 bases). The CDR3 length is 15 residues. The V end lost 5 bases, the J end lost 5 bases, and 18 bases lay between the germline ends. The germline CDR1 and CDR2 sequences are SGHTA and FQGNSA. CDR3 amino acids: CASSPYTGGETEAFF. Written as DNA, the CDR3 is TGTGCCAGCAGCCCTTATACTGGGGGTGAGACTGAAGCTTTCTTT. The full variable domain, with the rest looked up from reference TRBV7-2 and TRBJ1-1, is GAGVSQSPSNKVTEKGKDVELRCDPISGHTALYWYRQSLGQGLEFLIYFQGNSAPDKSGLPSDRFSAERTGGSVSTLTIQRTQQEDSAVYLCASSPYTGGETEAFFGQGTRLTVV.

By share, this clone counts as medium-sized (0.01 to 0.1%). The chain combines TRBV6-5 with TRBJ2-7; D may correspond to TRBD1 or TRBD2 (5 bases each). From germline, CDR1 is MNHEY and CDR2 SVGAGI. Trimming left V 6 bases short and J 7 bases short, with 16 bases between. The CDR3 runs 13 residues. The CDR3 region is CASSPPAGREQYV. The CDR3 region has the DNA TGTGCCAGCAGCCCACCGGCAGGGAGAGAGCAGTACGTC.

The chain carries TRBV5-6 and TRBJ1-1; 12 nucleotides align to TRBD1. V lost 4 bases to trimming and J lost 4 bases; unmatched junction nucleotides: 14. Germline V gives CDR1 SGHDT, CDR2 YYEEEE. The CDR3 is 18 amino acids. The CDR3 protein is CASSGYGTGGPGGTEAFF. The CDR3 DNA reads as TGTGCCAGCAGCGGGTACGGGACAGGGGGCCCGGGGGGCACTGAAGCTTTCTTT.

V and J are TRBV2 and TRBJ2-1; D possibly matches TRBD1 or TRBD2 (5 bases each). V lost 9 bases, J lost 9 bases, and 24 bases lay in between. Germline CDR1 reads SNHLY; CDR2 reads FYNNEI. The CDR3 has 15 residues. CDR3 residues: CASRRDQSAAGEQFF. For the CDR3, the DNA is TGTGCCAGTAGAAGGGACCAAAGCGCCGCGGGTGAGCAGTTCTTC. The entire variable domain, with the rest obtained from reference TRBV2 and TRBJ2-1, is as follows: EPEVTQTPSHQVTQMGQEVILRCVPISNHLYFYWYRQILGQKVEFLVSFYNNEISEKSEIFDDQFSVERPDGSNFTLKIRSTKLEDSAMYFCASRRDQSAAGEQFFGPGTRLTVL.

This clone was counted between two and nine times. DNA of the CDR3: TGTGCCAGTAGTAGCGGGTTGAACACTGAAGCTTTCTTT. It yields the protein CASSSGLNTEAFF. This rearrangement joins TRBV19 to TRBJ1-1, with D unclear. The CDR3 runs to 13 residues. Trimming removed 4 bases from V and 0 bases from J, with 6 bases in between. The germline V gene has CDR1 LNHDA and CDR2 SQIVND (reference sequence). Looking up the rest from reference TRBV19 and TRBJ1-1 gives the full variable domain: DGGITQSPKYLFRKEGQNVTLSCEQNLNHDAMYWYRQDPGQGLRLIYYSQIVNDFQKGDIAEGYSVSREKKESFPLTVTSAQKNPTAFYLCASSSGLNTEAFFGQGTRLTVV.

The CDR3 spells CASHPGAPYGYTF. CDR3 bases: TGTGCCTCGCACCCAGGGGCGCCCTATGGCTACACCTTC. The chain is built from TRBV24-1 and TRBJ1-2, with a possible D match to TRBD1 (6 bases). The CDR3 totals 13 residues. CDR1 and CDR2 from the germline V gene are KGHDR and SFDVKD. V lost 12 bases, J lost 4 bases, and 17 bases lay in between.

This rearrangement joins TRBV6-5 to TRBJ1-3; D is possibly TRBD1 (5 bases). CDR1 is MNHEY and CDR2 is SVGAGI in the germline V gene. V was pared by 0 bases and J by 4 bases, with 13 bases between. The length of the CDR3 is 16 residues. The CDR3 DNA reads TGTGCCAGCAGTTACTCGGCAGGGCTAGGAGGAAACACCATATATTTT. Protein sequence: CASSYSAGLGGNTIYF.

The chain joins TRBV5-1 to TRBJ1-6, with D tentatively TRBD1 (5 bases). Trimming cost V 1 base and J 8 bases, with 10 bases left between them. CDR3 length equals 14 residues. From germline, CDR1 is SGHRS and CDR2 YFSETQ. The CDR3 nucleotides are TGCGCCAGCAGCTTGAGTGGGGGGGATTCACCCCTCCACTTT. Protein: CASSLSGGDSPLHF.

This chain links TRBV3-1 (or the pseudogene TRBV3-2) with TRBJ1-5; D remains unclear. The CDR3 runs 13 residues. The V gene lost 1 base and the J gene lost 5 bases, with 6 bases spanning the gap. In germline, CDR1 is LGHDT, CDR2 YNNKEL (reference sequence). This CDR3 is CASSQGRDQPQHF. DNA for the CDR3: TGTGCCAGCAGCCAAGGTCGGGATCAGCCCCAGCATTTT.

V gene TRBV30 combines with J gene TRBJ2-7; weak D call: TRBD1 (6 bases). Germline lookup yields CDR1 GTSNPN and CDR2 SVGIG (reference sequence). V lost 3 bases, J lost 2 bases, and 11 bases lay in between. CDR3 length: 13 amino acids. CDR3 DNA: TGTGCCTGGAGGAGGACAGCCGCCTACGAGCAGTACGTC. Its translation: CAWRRTAAYEQYV.

The CDR3 loop is CASSSGQGLNEKLFF. CDR3 nucleotides: TGTGCCAGCAGTTCCGGGCAGGGACTTAATGAAAAACTGTTTTTT. J is TRBJ1-4 and V is TRBV6-6, with D maybe TRBD1 (5 bases). Germline CDR1 and CDR2: MNHNY and SVGAGI (reference sequence). The CDR3 runs to 15 residues. Trimming removed 4 bases from V and 4 bases from J, with 13 bases in between.

The CDR3: CAISDPDRGLKDTQYF. The CDR3 DNA follows: TGTGCCATCAGTGATCCGGACAGGGGGCTGAAAGATACGCAGTATTTT. V and J are TRBV10-3 and TRBJ2-3; 11 bases align to TRBD1. Per germline, CDR1 ENHRY and CDR2 SYGVKD. With V trimmed by 3 bases and J by 5 bases, 7 bases remained unmatched. This CDR3 is 16 amino acids long.

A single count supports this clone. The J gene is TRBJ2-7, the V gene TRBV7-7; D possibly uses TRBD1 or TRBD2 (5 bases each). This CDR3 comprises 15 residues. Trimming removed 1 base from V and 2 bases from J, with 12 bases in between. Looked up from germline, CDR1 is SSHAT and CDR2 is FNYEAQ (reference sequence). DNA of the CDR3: TGTGCCAGCAGCTTAGGGGGGACCGGAGCCTACGAGCAGTACGTC. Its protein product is CASSLGGTGAYEQYV.

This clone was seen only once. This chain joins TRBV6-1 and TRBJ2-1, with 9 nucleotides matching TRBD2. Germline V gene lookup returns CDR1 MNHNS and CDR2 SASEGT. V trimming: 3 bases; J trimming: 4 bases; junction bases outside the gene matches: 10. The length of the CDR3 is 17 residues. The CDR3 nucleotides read TGTGCCAGCAGTGAGGCAGCGGGGGGCGATCTATACAATGAGCAGTTCTTC. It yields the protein CASSEAAGGDLYNEQFF.

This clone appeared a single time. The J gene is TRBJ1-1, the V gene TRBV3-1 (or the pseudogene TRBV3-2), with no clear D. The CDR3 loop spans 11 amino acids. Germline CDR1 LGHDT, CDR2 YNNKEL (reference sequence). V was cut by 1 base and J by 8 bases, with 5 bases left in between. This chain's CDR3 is CASSQGIEAFF. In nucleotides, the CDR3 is TGTGCCAGCAGCCAAGGGATCGAAGCTTTCTTT.

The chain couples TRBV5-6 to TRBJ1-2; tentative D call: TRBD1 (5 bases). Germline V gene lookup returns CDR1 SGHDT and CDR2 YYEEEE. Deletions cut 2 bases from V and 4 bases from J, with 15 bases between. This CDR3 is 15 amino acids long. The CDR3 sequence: CASSFSSQGAYGYTF. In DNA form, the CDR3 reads TGTGCCAGCAGCTTTTCCTCCCAGGGTGCCTATGGCTACACCTTC.

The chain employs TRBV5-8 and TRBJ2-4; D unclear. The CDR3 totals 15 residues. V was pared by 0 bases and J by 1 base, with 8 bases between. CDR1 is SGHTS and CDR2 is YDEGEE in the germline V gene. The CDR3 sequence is CASSLELMAKNIQYF. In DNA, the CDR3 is TGTGCCAGCAGCTTGGAGCTGATGGCCAAAAACATTCAGTACTTC. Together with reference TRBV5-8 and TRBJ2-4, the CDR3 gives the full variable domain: EAGVTQSPTHLIKTRGQQATLRCSPISGHTSVYWYQQALGLGLQFLLWYDEGEERNRGNFPPRFSGRQFPNYSSELNVNALELEDSALYLCASSLELMAKNIQYFGAGTRLSVL.